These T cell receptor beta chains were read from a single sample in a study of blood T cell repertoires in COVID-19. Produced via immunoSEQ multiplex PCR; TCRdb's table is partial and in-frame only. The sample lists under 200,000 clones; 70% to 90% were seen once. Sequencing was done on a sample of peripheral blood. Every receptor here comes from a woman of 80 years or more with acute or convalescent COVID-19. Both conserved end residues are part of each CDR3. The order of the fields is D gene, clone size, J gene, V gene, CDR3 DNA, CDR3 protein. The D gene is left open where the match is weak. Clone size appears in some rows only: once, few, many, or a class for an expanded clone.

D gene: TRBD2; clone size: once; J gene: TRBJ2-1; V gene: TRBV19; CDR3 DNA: TGTGCCAGTAGCTCCCGGGTTAGCGGGAGCAACAATGAGCAGTTCTTC; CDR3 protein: CASSSRVSGSNNEQFF
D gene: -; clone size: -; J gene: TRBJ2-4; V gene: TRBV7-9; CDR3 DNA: TGTGCCAGCAGCCGACTCTTCCGGGACATCAACATTCAGTACTTC; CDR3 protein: CASSRLFRDINIQYF
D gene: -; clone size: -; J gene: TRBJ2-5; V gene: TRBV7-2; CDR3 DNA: TGTGCCAGCATCCAAGGGGGGGGAGGGAAGGAGACCCAGTACTTC; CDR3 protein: CASIQGGGGKETQYF
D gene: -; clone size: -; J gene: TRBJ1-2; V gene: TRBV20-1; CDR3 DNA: TGCAGTTTATACAGCTATGGCTACACCTTC; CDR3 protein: CSLYSYGYTF
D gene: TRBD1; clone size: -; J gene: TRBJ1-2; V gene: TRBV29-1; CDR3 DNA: TGCAGCGTTGTCAAGGGGGCGGATGGCTACACCTTC; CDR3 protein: CSVVKGADGYTF
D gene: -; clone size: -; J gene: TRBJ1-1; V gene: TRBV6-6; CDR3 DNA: TGTGCCAGCAGTTACCCCCTTGGGGCCCAGAACACTGAAGCTTTCTTT; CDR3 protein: CASSYPLGAQNTEAFF
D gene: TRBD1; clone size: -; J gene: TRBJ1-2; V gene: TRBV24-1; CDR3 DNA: TGTGCCACCAGTGACAATAGTGGGACAGGGAACTATGGCTACACCTTC; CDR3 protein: CATSDNSGTGNYGYTF
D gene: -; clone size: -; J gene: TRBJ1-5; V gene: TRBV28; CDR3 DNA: TGTGCCAGCAGCCGACTCAAGGTGGCGATAAATCAGCCCCAGCATTTT; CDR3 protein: CASSRLKVAINQPQHF
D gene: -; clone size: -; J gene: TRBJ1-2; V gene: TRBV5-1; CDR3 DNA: TGCGCCAGCAGCTTACAGGGTTTTAACTATGGCTACACCTTC; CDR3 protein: CASSLQGFNYGYTF
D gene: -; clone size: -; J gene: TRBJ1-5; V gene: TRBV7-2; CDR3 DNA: TGTGCCAGCAGCTTAGTGTTACGGTCCTATAGCAATCAGCCCCAGCATTTT; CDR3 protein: CASSLVLRSYSNQPQHF
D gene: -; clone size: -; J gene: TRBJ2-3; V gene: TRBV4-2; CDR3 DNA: TGTGCCAGCAGCCCACCTTCCGGGAGCACAGATACGCAGTATTTT; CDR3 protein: CASSPPSGSTDTQYF
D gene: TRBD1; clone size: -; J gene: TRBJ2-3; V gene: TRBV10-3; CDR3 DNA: TGTGCCATCAGTGAGGGTCGGGACAGAGTAAGAGATACGCAGTATTTT; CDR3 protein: CAISEGRDRVRDTQYF
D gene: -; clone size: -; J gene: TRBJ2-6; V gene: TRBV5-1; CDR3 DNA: TGCGCCAGCAGCCTTACAGGGTCTGGGGCCAACGTCCTGACTTTC; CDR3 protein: CASSLTGSGANVLTF
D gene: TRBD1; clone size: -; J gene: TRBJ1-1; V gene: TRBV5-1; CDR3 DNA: TGCGCCAGCAGGGACAGGGGGCGGACTGAAGCTTTCTTT; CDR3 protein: CASRDRGRTEAFF
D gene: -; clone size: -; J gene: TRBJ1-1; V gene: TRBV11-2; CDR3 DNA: TGTGCCAGCAGCTTACGATCGGGATTGAACACTGAAGCTTTCTTT; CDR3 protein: CASSLRSGLNTEAFF
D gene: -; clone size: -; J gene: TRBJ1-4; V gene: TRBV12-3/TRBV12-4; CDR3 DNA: TGTGCCAGCAGTTTGAGAAATGAAAAACTGTTTTTT; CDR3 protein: CASSLRNEKLFF
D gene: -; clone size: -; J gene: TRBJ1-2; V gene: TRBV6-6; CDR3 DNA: TGTGCCAGCAGTTACTCTGACAGTAGCTATGGCTACACCTTC; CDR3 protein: CASSYSDSSYGYTF
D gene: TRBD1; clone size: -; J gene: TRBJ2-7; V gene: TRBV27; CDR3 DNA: TGTGCCAGCAGTCACCCCCCGGGACAGAGCTCCTACGAGCAGTACTTC; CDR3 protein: CASSHPPGQSSYEQYF
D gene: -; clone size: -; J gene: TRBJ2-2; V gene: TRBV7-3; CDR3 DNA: TGTGCCAGCAGCTTAGGGACAAACACCGGGGAGCTGTTTTTT; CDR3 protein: CASSLGTNTGELFF
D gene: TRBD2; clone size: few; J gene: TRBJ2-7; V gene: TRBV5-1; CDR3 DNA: TGCGCCAGCAGGCCGGGACTAGCGGGAAACTACGAGCAGTACTTC; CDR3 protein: CASRPGLAGNYEQYF
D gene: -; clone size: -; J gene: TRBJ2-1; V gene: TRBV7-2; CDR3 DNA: TGTGCCAGCAGCTCCTCGGTGGGACTGACCTACAATGAGCAGTTCTTC; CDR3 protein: CASSSSVGLTYNEQFF
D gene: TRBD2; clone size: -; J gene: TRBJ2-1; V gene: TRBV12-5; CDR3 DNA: TGTGCTAGTGGGGGACTAGCGGAATACAATGAGCAGTTCTTC; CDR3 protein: CASGGLAEYNEQFF
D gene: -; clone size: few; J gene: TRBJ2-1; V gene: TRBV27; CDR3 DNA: TGTGCCAGCTGCGAACAGGAGCCTACCTACAATGAGCAGTTCTTC; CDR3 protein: CASCEQEPTYNEQFF
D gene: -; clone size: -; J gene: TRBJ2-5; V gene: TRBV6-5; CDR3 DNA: TGTGCCAGCAGTTACTCGTTCCAGACCGACAAAGAGACCCAGTACTTC; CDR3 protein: CASSYSFQTDKETQYF
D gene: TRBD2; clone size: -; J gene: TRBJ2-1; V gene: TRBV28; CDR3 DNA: TGTGCCAGCACCGTAGCGGGGAGCTCCTACAATGAGCAGTTCTTC; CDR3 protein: CASTVAGSSYNEQFF
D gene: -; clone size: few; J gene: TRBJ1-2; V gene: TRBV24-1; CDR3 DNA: TGTGCCACCAGTGACTCTTTCGGGAACTATGGCTACACCTTC; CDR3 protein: CATSDSFGNYGYTF
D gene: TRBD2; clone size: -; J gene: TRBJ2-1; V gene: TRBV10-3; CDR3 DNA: TGTGCCATCAGACCCCGGGATAGCGGGAGCGAGCAGTTCTTC; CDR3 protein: CAIRPRDSGSEQFF
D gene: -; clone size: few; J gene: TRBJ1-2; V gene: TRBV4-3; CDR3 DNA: TGCGCCAGCAGCCTCAATCAGGTCCCAAGCTATGGCTACACCTTC; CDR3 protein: CASSLNQVPSYGYTF
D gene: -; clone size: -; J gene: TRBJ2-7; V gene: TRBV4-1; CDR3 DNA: TGCGCCAGCAGCCAAACTACCGGGACTTTCTACGAGCAGTACTTC; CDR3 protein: CASSQTTGTFYEQYF
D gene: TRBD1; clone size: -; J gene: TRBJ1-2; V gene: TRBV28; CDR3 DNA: TGTGCCAGCAGTCCCGGGACAGCCAACTATGGCTACACCTTC; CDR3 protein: CASSPGTANYGYTF
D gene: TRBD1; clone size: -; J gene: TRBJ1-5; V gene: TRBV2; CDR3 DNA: TGTGCCAGCAGTGAGGTGGGGACAGGGGTCCGTCAGCCCCAGCATTTT; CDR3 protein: CASSEVGTGVRQPQHF
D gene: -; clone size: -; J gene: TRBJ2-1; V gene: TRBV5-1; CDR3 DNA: TGCGCCAGCAGCCGCGGGACGGCCAACAATGAGCAGTTCTTC; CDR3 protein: CASSRGTANNEQFF
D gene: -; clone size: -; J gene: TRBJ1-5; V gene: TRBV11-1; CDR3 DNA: TGTGCCAGCAGCCCGGACAGAAATCAGCCCCAGCATTTT; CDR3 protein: CASSPDRNQPQHF
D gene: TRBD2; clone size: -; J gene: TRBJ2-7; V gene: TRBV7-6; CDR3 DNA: TGTGCCAGCAGTCCTAGACCTCCGGGGGGAACTTTTACCTACGAGCAGTACTTC; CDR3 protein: CASSPRPPGGTFTYEQYF
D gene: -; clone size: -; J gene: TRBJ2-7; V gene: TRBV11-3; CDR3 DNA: TGTGCCAGCAGCTTAGAAGGACACAACTACGAGCAGTACTTC; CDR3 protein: CASSLEGHNYEQYF
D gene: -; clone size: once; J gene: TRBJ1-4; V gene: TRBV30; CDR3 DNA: TGTGCCTGGAGCGACATGACAACTAATGAAAAACTGTTTTTT; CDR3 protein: CAWSDMTTNEKLFF